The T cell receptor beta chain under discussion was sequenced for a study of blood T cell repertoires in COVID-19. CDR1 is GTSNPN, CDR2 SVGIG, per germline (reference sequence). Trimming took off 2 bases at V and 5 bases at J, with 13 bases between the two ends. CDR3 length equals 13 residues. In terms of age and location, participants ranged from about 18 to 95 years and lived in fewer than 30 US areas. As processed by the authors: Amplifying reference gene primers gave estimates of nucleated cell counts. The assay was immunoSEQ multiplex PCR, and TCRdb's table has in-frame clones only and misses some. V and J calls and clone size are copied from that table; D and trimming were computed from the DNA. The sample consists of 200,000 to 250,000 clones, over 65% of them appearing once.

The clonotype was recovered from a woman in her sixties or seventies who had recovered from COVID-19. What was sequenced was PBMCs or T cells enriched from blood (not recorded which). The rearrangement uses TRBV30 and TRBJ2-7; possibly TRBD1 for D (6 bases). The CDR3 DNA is TGTGCCTGGAGTATTGGGACATACGACGAGCAGTACTTC. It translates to CAWSIGTYDEQYF. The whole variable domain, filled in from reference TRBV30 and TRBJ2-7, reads SQTIHQWPATLVQPVGSPLSLECTVEGTSNPNLYWYRQAAGRGLQLLFYSVGIGQISSEVPQNLSASRPQDRQFILSSKKLLLSDSGFYLCAWSIGTYDEQYFGPGTRLTVT.